This T cell receptor (beta chain) appears in the sequencing data of a study of vaccination and CD4 T cells after COVID-19. Study-wide findings and caveats: 304 of 307 vaccine-specific clones from convalescent patients were spike mono-reactive.

This CDR3 spans 16 amino acids. Unmatched junction bases numbered 13, after V lost 3 bases and J lost 5 bases. Germline CDR1 is DFQATT and CDR2 is SNEGSKA (reference sequence). A remark on this clonotype: The antigen is unknown.

Cultured CD4+ T cell DNA underwent sequencing with the Oncomine TCR Beta short-read assay. From the PCR reads, TCRdb called clonotypes with MiXCR, one entry per CDR3 protein. This table has more than 15,000 distinct CDR3 sequences, approximately 52% appearing once. Treatment given: roughly 10-day PBMC culture with coronavirus spike peptide pools or control peptides (ViraFEST assay). Sequenced input: CD4+ T cells from blood, cultured in vitro. The origin of this receptor is a human donor who had recovered from COVID-19. J is TRBJ2-1 and V is TRBV20-1, with 7 bases matching TRBD2. CDR3 amino acids: CSARTSSQGVHNEQFF. The CDR3 region has the DNA TGCAGTGCTAGGACTAGCTCCCAAGGAGTCCACAATGAGCAGTTCTTC.